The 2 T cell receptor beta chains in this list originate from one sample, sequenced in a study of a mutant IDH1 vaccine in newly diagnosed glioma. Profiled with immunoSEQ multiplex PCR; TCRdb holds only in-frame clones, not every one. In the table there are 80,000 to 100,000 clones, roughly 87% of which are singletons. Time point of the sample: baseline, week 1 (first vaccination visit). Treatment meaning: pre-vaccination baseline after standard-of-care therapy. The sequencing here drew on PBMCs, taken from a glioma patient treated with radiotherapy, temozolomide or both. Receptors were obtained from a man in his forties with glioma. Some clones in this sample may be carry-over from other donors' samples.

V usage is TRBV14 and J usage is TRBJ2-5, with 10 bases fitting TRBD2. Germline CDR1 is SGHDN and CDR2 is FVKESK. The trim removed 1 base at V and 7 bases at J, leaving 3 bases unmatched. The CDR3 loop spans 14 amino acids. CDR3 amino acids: CASSQGTSGVTQYF. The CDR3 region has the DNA TGTGCCAGCAGCCAAGGGACTAGCGGCGTGACCCAGTACTTC.

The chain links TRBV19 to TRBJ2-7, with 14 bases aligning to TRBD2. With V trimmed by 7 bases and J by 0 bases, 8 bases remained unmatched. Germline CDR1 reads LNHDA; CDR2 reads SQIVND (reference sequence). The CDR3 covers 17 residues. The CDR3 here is CASIGLAGGYSSYEQYF. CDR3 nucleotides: TGTGCCAGTATCGGACTAGCGGGGGGCTATAGCTCCTACGAGCAGTACTTC.